The 28 T cell receptor beta chains listed next were all sequenced from one sample in a study of blood T cell repertoires in COVID-19. Measured with immunoSEQ multiplex PCR; TCRdb has only the in-frame clones, and not every one. Of 200,000 to 250,000 clones in the sample, roughly 84% were seen once. Specimen: peripheral blood. These receptors were obtained from a man in his forties with acute or convalescent COVID-19.

This rearrangement joins TRBV4-2 to TRBJ2-1, with TRBD2 matching over 7 bases. CDR1 and CDR2 from the germline V gene are LGHNA and YNFKEQ. The CDR3 contains 17 residues. J lost 3 bases, V lost 0 bases, and 8 bases had no gene match. The CDR3, as DNA: TGTGCCAGCAGCCAAGAGGGCGGGGGACTCGACTACAATGAGCAGTTCTTC. This encodes CASSQEGGGLDYNEQFF.

This clone was recorded only once. J is TRBJ2-7 and V is TRBV2; D is perhaps TRBD1 (5 bases). The V end lost 2 bases, the J end lost 2 bases, and 13 bases lay between the germline ends. Germline V CDR1 and CDR2: SNHLY, FYNNEI. The CDR3 sequence is 15 residues long. In DNA, the CDR3 is TGTGCCAGCAGTGAACAAGGGAACAGGCCCTACGAGCAGTACTTC. This translates into CASSEQGNRPYEQYF.

The J gene is TRBJ2-1, the V gene TRBV7-6; D possibly corresponds to TRBD2 (6 bases). Trimming removed 3 bases at V and 11 bases at J, with 20 bases between. Germline CDR1 and CDR2: SGHVS and FNYEAQ. The CDR3 runs to 15 residues. Here the CDR3 reads CASSLGLALSSKQFF. The CDR3 coding sequence is TGTGCCAGCAGCTTGGGCCTAGCGTTGTCGAGTAAGCAGTTCTTC.

This rearrangement joins TRBV6-1 to TRBJ1-2; D is unclear. There are 17 residues in the CDR3. Germline lookup yields CDR1 MNHNS and CDR2 SASEGT. The V end was cut by 0 bases, the J end by 0 bases, with 14 bases between. CDR3 DNA: TGTGCCAGCAGTGAAGCCGGACGGGCGGGAGCTAACTATGGCTACACCTTC. Amino acid sequence: CASSEAGRAGANYGYTF.

About this clone: This same CDR3 is encoded by further DNA sequences in the sample. V is TRBV5-4 and J is TRBJ2-3; 11 bases agree with TRBD2. Trimming at V came to 0 bases and at J to 2 bases, leaving 2 bases not matched to a gene. CDR3 length equals 16 residues. Germline CDR1 reads SGHNT; CDR2 reads YYREEE (reference sequence). CDR3: CASSLGTSGSTDTQYF. CDR3 nucleotide sequence: TGTGCCAGCAGCTTGGGGACTAGCGGGTCCACAGATACGCAGTATTTT.

The V and J genes are TRBV2 and TRBJ2-7, with 9 bases lining up with TRBD1. The V segment lost 6 bases and the J segment 1 base; nucleotides outside the gene matches: 4. The CDR3 length is 14 residues. Per germline, CDR1 SNHLY and CDR2 FYNNEI. CDR3 in amino acids: CASRSQGASYEQYF. In DNA, the CDR3 is TGTGCCAGCAGATCACAGGGGGCATCCTACGAGCAGTACTTC.

The chain couples TRBV19 to TRBJ1-4; 8 positions agree with TRBD1. Germline loops: CDR1 LNHDA, CDR2 SQIVND (reference sequence). The CDR3 totals 14 residues. Trimming at V came to 6 bases and at J to 4 bases, leaving 4 bases not matched to a gene. CDR3 coding DNA: TGTGCCAGTAGCGGGGGACAGGTTAATGAAAAACTGTTTTTT. It yields the protein CASSGGQVNEKLFF.

This chain uses TRBV19 with TRBJ1-1, with D perhaps TRBD1 (5 bases). CDR1 and CDR2 from the germline V gene are LNHDA and SQIVND (reference sequence). The CDR3 contains 15 residues. The ends were cut back, 6 bases at V and 3 bases at J, with 17 bases in the middle. Here the CDR3 reads CASSHPQGVDTEAFF. The CDR3 nucleotides read TGTGCCAGTAGCCATCCCCAGGGCGTGGACACTGAAGCTTTCTTT.

The rearrangement joins TRBV13 to TRBJ2-2, with D possibly matching TRBD1 (5 bases). Germline loops: CDR1 PRHDT, CDR2 FYEKMQ (reference sequence). V was clipped by 5 bases and J by 3 bases, with 13 bases between them. There are 15 residues in the CDR3. DNA of the CDR3: TGTGCCAGCAGCGCCGGACATCGGTACACCGGGGAGCTGTTTTTT. This translates into CASSAGHRYTGELFF.

The chain carries TRBV2 and TRBJ1-4; 10 positions agree with TRBD1. V dropped 3 bases and J dropped 6; count of bases not matched to a gene: 4. The CDR3 is 15 amino acids. Germline CDR1 SNHLY, CDR2 FYNNEI. The CDR3 DNA is TGTGCCAGCAGTGACCGCGGGACAGGGGATGAAAAACTGTTTTTT. Protein sequence: CASSDRGTGDEKLFF.

A remark on this clone: The sample holds other DNA sequences that translate to the same CDR3. The V call is TRBV4-1, the J call TRBJ1-5; 9 bases align to TRBD1. The CDR3 is made up of 14 amino acids. The V gene end was trimmed by 1 base and the J gene end by 7 bases; junction bases not matched to a gene: 2. Germline-derived CDR1 and CDR2 are MGHRA and YSYEKL. The CDR3 loop reads CASSQGTGDQPQHF. The CDR3 DNA follows: TGCGCCAGCAGCCAAGGGACAGGGGACCAGCCCCAGCATTTT.

The chain joins TRBV11-3 to TRBJ1-4; tentative D call: TRBD1 (6 bases). Trimming stripped 0 bases from V and 10 bases from J, with 9 bases between. The germline V gene has CDR1 SGHNT and CDR2 YENEEA. This CDR3 is built from 13 residues. CDR3 coding DNA: TGTGCCAGCAGCTTAGATCGGGACACAAAACTGTTTTTT. Its translation: CASSLDRDTKLFF.

The rearrangement links TRBV25-1 to TRBJ2-5; 8 bases align to TRBD1. Germline V gene lookup returns CDR1 MGHDK and CDR2 SYGVNS. V lost 3 bases to trimming and J lost 2 bases; unmatched junction nucleotides: 2. The CDR3 totals 14 residues. The CDR3 region has the DNA TGTGCCAGCAGTGAGTGGACAGGGCAAGAGACCCAGTACTTC. It translates to CASSEWTGQETQYF.

This chain uses TRBV28 with TRBJ1-5, with 9 bases matching TRBD1. V gave up 6 bases and J gave up 6 bases; unmatched junction bases: 6. CDR1 and CDR2 (germline): MDHEN, SYDVKM. This CDR3 contains 14 residues. Here the CDR3 reads CASRRLTGGQPQHF. The CDR3 region has the DNA TGTGCCAGCAGGAGACTGACAGGGGGTCAGCCCCAGCATTTT.

V gene TRBV19 combines with J gene TRBJ1-2; 7 nucleotides match TRBD1. V lost 5 bases, J lost 1 base, and 13 bases stayed unmatched. The germline V gene encodes CDR1 LNHDA and CDR2 SQIVND (reference sequence). The CDR3 consists of 17 residues. CDR3 bases: TGTGCCAGTAGTGTTGGCCTCCGGGACAGACATAACTATGGCTACACCTTC. As protein: CASSVGLRDRHNYGYTF.

J is TRBJ2-7 and V is TRBV7-9; the D gene is possibly TRBD1 (6 bases). Germline V gene data show CDR1 as SEHNR and CDR2 as FQNEAQ (reference sequence). Trimming removed 8 bases from V and 6 bases from J, with 17 bases in between. CDR3 length: 13 residues. The CDR3 coding sequence is TGTGCCAGCTTGTGGACAGCCTCTTTCGAGCAGTACTTC. Translating it yields CASLWTASFEQYF.

The chain links TRBV7-9 to TRBJ2-7; tentatively, D is TRBD2 (5 bases). V gave up 1 base and J gave up 3 bases, with 13 bases separating them. In germline, CDR1 is SEHNR, CDR2 FQNEAQ (reference sequence). The CDR3 runs to 15 residues. The CDR3, as DNA: TGTGCCAGCAGCTTAGGACTACCGGAAAACTACGAGCAGTACTTC. Translating it yields CASSLGLPENYEQYF.

This chain uses TRBV6-1 with TRBJ2-3, with D possibly TRBD1 on 5 matching bases. The length of the CDR3 is 16 residues. V was pared by 1 base and J by 1 base, with 12 bases between. In germline, CDR1 is MNHNS, CDR2 SASEGT. CDR3 sequence (DNA): TGTGCCAGCAGTGAAGTTGGGGCACTCCGCACAGATACGCAGTATTTT. Its translation: CASSEVGALRTDTQYF.

DNA of the CDR3: TGTGCCAGCAGACGATTGGGGCTATACAATGAGCAGTTCTTC. Protein product: CASRRLGLYNEQFF. This chain links TRBV11-2 with TRBJ2-1, with D perhaps matching TRBD1 (5 bases). The CDR3 is made up of 14 amino acids. V lost 6 bases to trimming and J lost 4 bases, with 13 bases between them. CDR1 SGHAT and CDR2 FQNNGV come from the germline V gene.

This sequence joins TRBV5-4 and TRBJ2-5; TRBD1 might be the D (6 bases). V was trimmed by 4 bases and J by 7 bases, leaving 17 bases between them. The CDR3 sequence is 14 residues long. Germline V gives CDR1 SGHNT, CDR2 YYREEE (reference sequence). Here the CDR3 DNA reads TGTGCCAGCAGCGACAAGGGGGATGGAGCGACCCAGTACTTC. Its translation is CASSDKGDGATQYF. The whole variable domain, remainder taken from reference TRBV5-4 and TRBJ2-5, is ETGVTQSPTHLIKTRGQQVTLRCSSQSGHNTVSWYQQALGQGPQFIFQYYREEENGRGNFPPRFSGLQFPNYSSELNVNALELDDSALYLCASSDKGDGATQYFGPGTRLLVL.

The chain recombines TRBV7-2 with TRBJ1-5; D gene uncertain. The CDR3 length is 13 residues. V was clipped by 3 bases and J by 0 bases, with 3 bases between them. Germline assignment: CDR1 SGHTA and CDR2 FQGNSA. CDR3 residues: CASSFRSNQPQHF. The CDR3 nucleotides are TGTGCCAGCAGCTTTCGTAGCAATCAGCCCCAGCATTTT.

In this sample, this clone turned up a few times. The chain links TRBV7-9 to TRBJ2-7; TRBD1 aligns across 8 bases. In germline, CDR1 is SEHNR, CDR2 FQNEAQ (reference sequence). The CDR3 extends over 14 amino acids. The V segment lost 6 bases and the J segment 1 base; nucleotides outside the gene matches: 5. The CDR3 sequence: CASSTGGSSYEQYF. The CDR3 DNA sequence: TGTGCCAGCAGTACAGGGGGGAGTTCCTACGAGCAGTACTTC.

The V and J genes are TRBV7-2 and TRBJ1-1; D is perhaps TRBD1 (6 bases). This CDR3 has 13 amino acids. CDR1 is SGHTA, CDR2 FQGNSA, per germline. V lost 8 bases and J 11 bases, leaving 21 bases between the germline ends. CDR3 amino acids: CASALGGGRVAFF. The CDR3 region has the DNA TGTGCCAGCGCCCTAGGTGGGGGCAGAGTGGCTTTCTTT.

The chain combines TRBV5-6 with TRBJ2-3; tentatively, D is TRBD1 (6 bases). The germline V gene encodes CDR1 SGHDT and CDR2 YYEEEE. The germline V and J ends were trimmed by 0 bases and 2 bases, with 7 bases remaining between them. The CDR3 has 14 amino acids. The CDR3 sequence is CASSLGTVTDTQYF. CDR3 in DNA: TGTGCCAGCAGCTTGGGGACAGTCACAGATACGCAGTATTTT.

The CDR3 sequence is CASSSYVGTGSGNTIYF. The CDR3 DNA sequence: TGTGCCAGCAGTTCATACGTCGGGACAGGGTCTGGAAACACCATATATTTT. This chain uses TRBV25-1 with TRBJ1-3; 9 positions match TRBD1. The CDR3 consists of 17 residues. Germline loops: CDR1 MGHDK, CDR2 SYGVNS. After removal of 5 bases from V and 1 base from J, the junction contained 9 bases not matched to a gene.

The V gene is TRBV5-1, the J gene TRBJ1-1; the D gene is possibly TRBD1 (5 bases). The CDR3 is made up of 14 amino acids. Germline lookup yields CDR1 SGHRS and CDR2 YFSETQ. V lost 1 base and J 0 bases, leaving 7 bases between the germline ends. The CDR3 coding sequence is TGCGCCAGCAGCTTGCCCAGGGTGAACACTGAAGCTTTCTTT. It codes for CASSLPRVNTEAFF. Supplemented by reference TRBV5-1 and TRBJ1-1, the full variable domain reads KAGVTQTPRYLIKTRGQQVTLSCSPISGHRSVSWYQQTPGQGLQFLFEYFSETQRNKGNFPGRFSGRQFSNSRSEMNVSTLELGDSALYLCASSLPRVNTEAFFGQGTRLTVV.

The rearrangement uses TRBV5-1 and TRBJ1-1, with 8 bases that match TRBD1. The germline CDR1 and CDR2 sequences are SGHRS and YFSETQ. The CDR3 has 16 amino acids. Trimming took 0 bases from V and 0 from J; bases not matched to a gene: 4. Here the CDR3 DNA reads TGCGCCAGCAGCTTGGGACAGGGGACAATGAACACTGAAGCTTTCTTT. This codes for CASSLGQGTMNTEAFF.

This chain joins TRBV13 and TRBJ1-2; 7 nucleotides line up with TRBD1. V lost 5 bases to trimming and J lost 2 bases; unmatched junction nucleotides: 5. Germline CDR1 is PRHDT and CDR2 is FYEKMQ (reference sequence). The CDR3 totals 14 residues. The CDR3 DNA sequence: TGTGCCAGCAGCCTCCGGGACAGCAACTATGGCTACACCTTC. Amino acids: CASSLRDSNYGYTF.